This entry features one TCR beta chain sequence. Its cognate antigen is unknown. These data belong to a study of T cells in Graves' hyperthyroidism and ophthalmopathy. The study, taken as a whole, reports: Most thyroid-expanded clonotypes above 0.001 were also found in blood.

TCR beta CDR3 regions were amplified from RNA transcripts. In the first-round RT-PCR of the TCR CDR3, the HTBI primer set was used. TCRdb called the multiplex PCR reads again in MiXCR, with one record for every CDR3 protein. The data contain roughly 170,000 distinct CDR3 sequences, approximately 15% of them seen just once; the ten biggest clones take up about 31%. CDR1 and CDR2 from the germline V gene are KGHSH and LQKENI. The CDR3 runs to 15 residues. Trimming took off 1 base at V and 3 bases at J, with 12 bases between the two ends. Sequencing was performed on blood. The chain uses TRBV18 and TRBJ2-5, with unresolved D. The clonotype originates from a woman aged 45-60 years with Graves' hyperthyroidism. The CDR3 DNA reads TGTGCCAGCTCACCACGCGCGGAACTTAAAGAGACCCAGTACTTC. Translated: CASSPRAELKETQYF.